This T cell receptor (beta chain) originates from a study of cytomegalovirus exposure and HLA in healthy donors. General study findings and limits: A likely sequencing artifact accounted for one observed cluster of highly shared sequence variants.

Trimming took 5 bases from V and 6 from J; bases not matched to a gene: 7. Germline CDR1 reads MNHEY; CDR2 reads SVGAGI. There are 14 residues in the CDR3. The PCR had 60 Vbeta and 13 Jbeta primers. The table came from immunoSEQ multiplex PCR; TCRdb's copy has only in-frame clones and leaves some out. This sample has under 200,000 clones, with 70% to 85% found just once. A note on this clone: Antigen: not known.

The sequenced sample was PBMCs. J is TRBJ1-5 and V is TRBV6-5; 7 bases match TRBD1. The sequence was obtained from a woman between 40 and 50 years old in good health and CMV-seronegative. As DNA, the CDR3 is TGTGCCAGCAGTGCGACAGGGAACAGTCAGCCCCAGCATTTT. Encoded protein: CASSATGNSQPQHF.